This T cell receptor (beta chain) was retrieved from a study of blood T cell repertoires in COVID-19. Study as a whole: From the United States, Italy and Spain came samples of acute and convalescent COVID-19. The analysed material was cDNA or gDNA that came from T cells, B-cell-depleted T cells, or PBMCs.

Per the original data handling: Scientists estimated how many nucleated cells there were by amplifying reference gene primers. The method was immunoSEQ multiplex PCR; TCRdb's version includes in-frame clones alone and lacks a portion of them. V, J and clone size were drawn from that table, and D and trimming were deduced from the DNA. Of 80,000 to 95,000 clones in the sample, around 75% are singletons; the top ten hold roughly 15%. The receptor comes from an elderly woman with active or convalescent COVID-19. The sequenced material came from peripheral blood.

CDR3 sequence (DNA): TGTGCCAGCAGCTTAGAGGTTGGGGGTCAGGGGATGAGAGGCTACACCTTC. Residues: CASSLEVGGQGMRGYTF. The chain joins TRBV7-2 to TRBJ1-2; tentatively, D is TRBD1 (6 bases). The CDR3 covers 17 residues. V was trimmed by 1 base and J by 8 bases, leaving 23 bases between them. The V gene's germline CDR1 is SGHTA and CDR2 FQGNSA.